The present TCR beta chain was sequenced within a study of T cell responses to AZD1222 COVID-19 vaccine. Study-level information: Second-dose intervals of approximately 4 or approximately 12 weeks were pooled.

This CDR3 has 16 residues. The V gene's germline CDR1 is SGHKS and CDR2 YYEKEE (reference sequence). Trimming took 1 base from V and 3 from J, leaving 14 bases between them. Sequenced by immunoSEQ multiplex PCR; TCRdb stores in-frame clones only, minus some. The table has tens of thousands of clones, approximately 90% seen once. The rearrangement uses TRBV5-5 and TRBJ1-5; D is perhaps TRBD1 (5 bases). This TCR was sampled from an adult in good health. Sequencing was performed on peripheral blood, taken on day 0 of AZD1222 vaccination. Written as DNA, the CDR3 is TGTGCCAGCAGCTTGAGCGGGGCTGGTGTCAATCAGCCCCAGCATTTT. The encoded protein is CASSLSGAGVNQPQHF.